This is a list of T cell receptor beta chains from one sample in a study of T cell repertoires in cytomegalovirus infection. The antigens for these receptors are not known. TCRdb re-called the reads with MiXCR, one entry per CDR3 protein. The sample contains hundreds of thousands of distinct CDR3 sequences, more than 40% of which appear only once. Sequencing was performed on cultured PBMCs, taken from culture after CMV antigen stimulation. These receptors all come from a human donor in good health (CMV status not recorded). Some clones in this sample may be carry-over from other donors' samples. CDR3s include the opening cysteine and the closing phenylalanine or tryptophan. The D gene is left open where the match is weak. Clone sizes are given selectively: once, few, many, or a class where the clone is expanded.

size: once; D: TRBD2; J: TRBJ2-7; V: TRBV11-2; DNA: TGTGCCAGCAGCTTAGAAGCGGGGCCGTGGCACGAGCAGTACTTC; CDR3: CASSLEAGPWHEQYF
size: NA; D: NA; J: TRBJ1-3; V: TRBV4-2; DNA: TGTGCCAGCAGCCAAGATGGCACAGACGTTTACTCTGGAAACACCATATATTTT; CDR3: CASSQDGTDVYSGNTIYF
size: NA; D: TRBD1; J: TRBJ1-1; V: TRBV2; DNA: TGTGCCAGCACTACACATTTGACAGGGCCCACTGAAGCTTTCTTT; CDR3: CASTTHLTGPTEAFF
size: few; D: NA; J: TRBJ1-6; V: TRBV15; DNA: TGTGCCACCAGCAGAGTTCTGGTGGCACCCCTCCACTTT; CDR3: CATSRVLVAPLHF
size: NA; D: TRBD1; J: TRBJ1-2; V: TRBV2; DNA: TGTGCCAGCAGGATAGAGGGGGCAGTCTATGGCTACACCTTC; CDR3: CASRIEGAVYGYTF
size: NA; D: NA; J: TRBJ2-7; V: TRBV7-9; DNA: TGTGCCAGCAGCTTTAAGATTTCCTACGAGCAGTACTTC; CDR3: CASSFKISYEQYF
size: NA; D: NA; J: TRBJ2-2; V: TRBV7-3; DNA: TGTGCCAGCAGCTCCCCCCGGCCGAACACCGGGGAGCTGTTTTTT; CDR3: CASSSPRPNTGELFF
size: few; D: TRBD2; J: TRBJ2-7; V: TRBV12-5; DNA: TGTGCTAGTGGCCGCTGGGCAGCGGGAGGGGACGAGCAGTACTTC; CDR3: CASGRWAAGGDEQYF
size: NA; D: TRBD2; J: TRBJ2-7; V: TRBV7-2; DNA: TGTGCCAGCAGCTTAGAACTAGCGGACCCCTACGAGCAGTACTTC; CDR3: CASSLELADPYEQYF
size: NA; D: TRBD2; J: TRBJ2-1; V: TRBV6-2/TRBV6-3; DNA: TGTGCCAGCAGTCCCCCCCCACTAGCGCTTCGGTATGAGCAGTTCTTC; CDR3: CASSPPPLALRYEQFF
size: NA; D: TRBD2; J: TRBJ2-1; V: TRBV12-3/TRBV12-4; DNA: TGTGCCAGCAGTTTAGCAGGTAGCGGGAGTGGGAATGAGCAGTTCTTC; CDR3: CASSLAGSGSGNEQFF
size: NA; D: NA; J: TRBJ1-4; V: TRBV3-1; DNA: TGTGCCAGCAGCCAAGAGTATGTTAATGAAAAACTGTTTTTT; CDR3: CASSQEYVNEKLFF
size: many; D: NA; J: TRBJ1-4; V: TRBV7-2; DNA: TGTGCCAGCAGCTTCAGTGGCGGAGGACTGTTTTTT; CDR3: CASSFSGGGLFF
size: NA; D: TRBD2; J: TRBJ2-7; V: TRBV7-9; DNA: TGTGCCAGCAGCCCCGGACTAGCCCAAATCTACGAGCAGTACTTC; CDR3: CASSPGLAQIYEQYF
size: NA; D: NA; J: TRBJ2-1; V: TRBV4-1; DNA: TGCGCCAGCAGCCAAGGACCGACGGATGAGCAGTTCTTC; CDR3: CASSQGPTDEQFF
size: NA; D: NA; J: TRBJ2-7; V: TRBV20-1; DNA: TGCAGTGTACCCTCTTTGGGCGGATCCTCCTACGAGCAGTACTTC; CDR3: CSVPSLGGSSYEQYF
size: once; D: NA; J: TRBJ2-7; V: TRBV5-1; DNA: TGCGCCAGCAGCCCTTTCTGGGGGAGTATCTCCTACGAGCAGTACTTC; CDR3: CASSPFWGSISYEQYF
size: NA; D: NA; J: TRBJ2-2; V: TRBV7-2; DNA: TGTGCCAGCAGCCCGGGGCTAGCCTACACCGGGGAGCTGTTTTTT; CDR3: CASSPGLAYTGELFF
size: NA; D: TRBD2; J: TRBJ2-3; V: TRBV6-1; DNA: TGTGCCAGCAGTGTACTGGTGGCGGGAGGTCCCACAGATACGCAGTATTTT; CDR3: CASSVLVAGGPTDTQYF
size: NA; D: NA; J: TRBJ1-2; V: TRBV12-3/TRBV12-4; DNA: TGTGCCAGCAGATTGGGCCGCTATGGCTACACCTTC; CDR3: CASRLGRYGYTF
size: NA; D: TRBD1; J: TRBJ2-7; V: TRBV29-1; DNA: TGCAGTGCTAGACAGGGGGCCTCCTACGAGCAGTACTTC; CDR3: CSARQGASYEQYF
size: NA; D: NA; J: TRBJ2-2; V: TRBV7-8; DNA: TGTGCCAGCGGCGCCTCCAGGGTCGGGGAGCTGTTTTTT; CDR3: CASGASRVGELFF
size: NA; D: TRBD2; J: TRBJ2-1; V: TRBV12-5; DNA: TGTGCTAGTGATCCAAGCCCGGGACTAGCGGGCTCTTACAATGAGCAGTTCTTC; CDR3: CASDPSPGLAGSYNEQFF
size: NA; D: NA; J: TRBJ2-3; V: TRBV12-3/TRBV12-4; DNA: TGTGCCAGCAGTTACTTGGGAGATACGCAGTATTTT; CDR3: CASSYLGDTQYF
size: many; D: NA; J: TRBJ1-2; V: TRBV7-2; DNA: TGTGCCAGCAGGCGGGCCGGGAACTATGGCTACACCTTC; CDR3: CASRRAGNYGYTF
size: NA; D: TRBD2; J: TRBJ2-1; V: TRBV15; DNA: TGTGCCACCAGCAGAGTGGGACTAGCGGGAGGTCTCAATGAGCAGTTCTTC; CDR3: CATSRVGLAGGLNEQFF
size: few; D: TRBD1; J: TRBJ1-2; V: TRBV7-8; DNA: TGTGCCAGCAGCTCCTGGGACAGCCAATTTAATGGCTACACCTTC; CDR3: CASSSWDSQFNGYTF
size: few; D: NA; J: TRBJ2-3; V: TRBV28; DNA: TGTGCCAGCAGCCTCGGGACTTTCACAGATACGCAGTATTTT; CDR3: CASSLGTFTDTQYF
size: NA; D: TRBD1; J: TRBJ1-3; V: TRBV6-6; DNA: TGTGCCAGCAGGAGACAGGGTACATTTTCTGGAAACACCATATATTTT; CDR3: CASRRQGTFSGNTIYF
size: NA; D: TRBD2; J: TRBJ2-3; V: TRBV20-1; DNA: TGCAGTGCTAGCTCTAGCGGGAGGGGCACAGATACGCAGTATTTT; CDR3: CSASSSGRGTDTQYF
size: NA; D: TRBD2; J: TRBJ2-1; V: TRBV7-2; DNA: TGTGCCAGCAGCCTCGCCCGTACTAGCGGGAGGATGGGTGAGCAGTTCTTC; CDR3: CASSLARTSGRMGEQFF
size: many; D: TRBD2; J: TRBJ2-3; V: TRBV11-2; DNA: TGTGCCAGCAGCACGGGACTAGCGGGGGGCACAGATACGCAGTATTTT; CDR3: CASSTGLAGGTDTQYF
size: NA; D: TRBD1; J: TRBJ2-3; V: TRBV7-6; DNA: TGTGCCAGCACCTTTGGGACAGCCCCCACAGATACGCAGTATTTT; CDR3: CASTFGTAPTDTQYF
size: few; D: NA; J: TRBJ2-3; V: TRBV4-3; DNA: TGCGCCAGCAGCCAAGGCCTGGGCACAGATACGCAGTATTTT; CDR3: CASSQGLGTDTQYF
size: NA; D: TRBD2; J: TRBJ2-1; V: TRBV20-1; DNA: TGCAGTGCTAGAAAGGGACTAGCGGGAGGGAATGAGCAGTTCTTC; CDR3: CSARKGLAGGNEQFF
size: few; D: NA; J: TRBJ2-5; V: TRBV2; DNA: TGTGCCAGCAGTGAAACGTGGTTGCCAGAGACCCAGTACTTC; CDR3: CASSETWLPETQYF
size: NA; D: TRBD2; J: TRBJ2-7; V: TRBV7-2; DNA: TGTGCCAGCAGCTTAGGACTAGCGGTAGGGGTTAGCGAGCAGTACTTC; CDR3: CASSLGLAVGVSEQYF
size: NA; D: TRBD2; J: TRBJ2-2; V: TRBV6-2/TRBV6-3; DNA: TGTGCCAGCAGTTACAGACTAGCTAGCACCGGGGAGCTGTTTTTT; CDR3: CASSYRLASTGELFF
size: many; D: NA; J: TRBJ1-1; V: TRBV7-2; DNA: TGTGCCAGCAGCAAAAGACCGGACTTGAACACTGAAGCTTTCTTT; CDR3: CASSKRPDLNTEAFF
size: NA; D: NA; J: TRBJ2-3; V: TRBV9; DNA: TGTGCCAGCAGCACCACCGGGACTGGATACACAGATACGCAGTATTTT; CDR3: CASSTTGTGYTDTQYF
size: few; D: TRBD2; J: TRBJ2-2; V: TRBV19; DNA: TGTGCCAGTCGAACCGTTTATCGGGAGGGTTTGAACGGGGAGCTGTTTTTT; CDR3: CASRTVYREGLNGELFF
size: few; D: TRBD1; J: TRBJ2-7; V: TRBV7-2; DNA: TGTGCCAGCAGCTTGACAGGGGGCTCCCGCTACGAGCAGTACTTC; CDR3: CASSLTGGSRYEQYF
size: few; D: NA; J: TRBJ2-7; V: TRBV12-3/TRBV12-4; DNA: TGTGCCAGCAGACCGGGGGCGGGGGAGCAGTACTTC; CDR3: CASRPGAGEQYF
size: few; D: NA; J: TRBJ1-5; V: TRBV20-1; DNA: TGCAGTGCTAGAGATGCCCTGCCTCGTAGTCAGCCCCAGCATTTT; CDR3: CSARDALPRSQPQHF
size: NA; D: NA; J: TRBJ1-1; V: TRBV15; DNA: TGTGCCACCAGTGGACAGAGTAGGACTGAAGCTTTCTTT; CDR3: CATSGQSRTEAFF
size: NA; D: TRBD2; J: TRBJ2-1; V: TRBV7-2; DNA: TGTGCCAGCAGCTTAGATAGTCCTAGCGGAGCCCACAATGAGCAGTTCTTC; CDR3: CASSLDSPSGAHNEQFF
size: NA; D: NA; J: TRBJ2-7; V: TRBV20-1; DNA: TGCAGTGCAGGCGTACGGACAATAACCTACGAGCAGTACTTC; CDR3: CSAGVRTITYEQYF
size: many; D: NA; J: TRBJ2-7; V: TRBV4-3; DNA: TGCGCCAGCAGCCAAGAGATGGGCGGGGCGAACGAGCAGTACTTC; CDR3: CASSQEMGGANEQYF
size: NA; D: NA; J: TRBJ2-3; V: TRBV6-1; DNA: TGTGCCAGCAGTGCCCCCCAGCTAGGAACAGATACGCAGTATTTT; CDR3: CASSAPQLGTDTQYF
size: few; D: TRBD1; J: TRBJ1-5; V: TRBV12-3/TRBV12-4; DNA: TGTGCCAGCAGTTTACCCCCAGGGGGTCAGCCCCAGCATTTT; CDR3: CASSLPPGGQPQHF
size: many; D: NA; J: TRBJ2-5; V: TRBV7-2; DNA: TGTGCCAGCAGCCCCGGGACCCCCCGAGAGACCCAGTACTTC; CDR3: CASSPGTPRETQYF
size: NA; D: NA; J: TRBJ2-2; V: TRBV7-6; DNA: TGTGCCAGCAGCAAGAGCGGAGTCCAGTACACCGGGGAGCTGTTTTTT; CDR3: CASSKSGVQYTGELFF
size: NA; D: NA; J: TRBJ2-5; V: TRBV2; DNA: TGTGCCAGCAGTGAACTTAGAGTACAAGAGACCCAGTACTTC; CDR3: CASSELRVQETQYF
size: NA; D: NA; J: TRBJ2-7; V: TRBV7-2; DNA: TGTGCCAGCAGCTTAGAGGTGGCGGAGTACTACGAGCAGTACTTC; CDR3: CASSLEVAEYYEQYF
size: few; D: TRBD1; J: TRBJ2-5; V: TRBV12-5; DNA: TGTGCTAGTGCCAGGGACAGGGGTTATGGGGAGACCCAGTACTTC; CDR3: CASARDRGYGETQYF
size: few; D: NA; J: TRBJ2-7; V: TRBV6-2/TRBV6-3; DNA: TGTGCCAGCAGTGCAGGAACCTACGAGCAGTACTTC; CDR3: CASSAGTYEQYF
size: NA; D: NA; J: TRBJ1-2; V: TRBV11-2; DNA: TGTGCCAGCAGCTTCCAGCCCCTAGGCTATGGCTACACCTTC; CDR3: CASSFQPLGYGYTF
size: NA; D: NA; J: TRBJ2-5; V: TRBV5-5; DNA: TGTGCCAGCAGCTTGCCTAGGGACAAGCAGACCCAGTACTTC; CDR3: CASSLPRDKQTQYF